Listed here are 30 T cell receptor beta chains from one sample, sequenced in a study of blood T cell repertoires in COVID-19. Some clones are missing from TCRdb's copy, which holds only in-frame ones; the method was immunoSEQ multiplex PCR. The table has some 150,000 clones, about 90% seen once. Sequences were obtained from peripheral blood. The source of these receptors is a woman at least 80 years old with acute or convalescent COVID-19.

The genes are TRBV19 and TRBJ2-1; TRBD2 agrees at 8 bases. Trimming took 6 bases from V and 2 from J; bases not matched to a gene: 6. Germline V gives CDR1 LNHDA, CDR2 SQIVND (reference sequence). The CDR3 extends over 15 amino acids. CDR3 region: CASRMSGGAYNEQFF. CDR3 in DNA: TGTGCCAGTAGGATGAGCGGGGGAGCCTACAATGAGCAGTTCTTC.

To note about this clone: Other nucleotide sequences from this sample produce the same CDR3. CDR3 region: CAWSVGGNTEAFF. In DNA, the CDR3 is TGTGCCTGGAGTGTTGGAGGGAACACTGAAGCTTTCTTT. The V call is TRBV30, the J call TRBJ1-1; D is unresolved. Between the trimmed V and J ends, which lost 0 bases and 1 base, there was a span of 6 bases. Germline values: CDR1 GTSNPN, CDR2 SVGIG (reference sequence). The CDR3 runs 13 residues.

The CDR3 DNA reads TGTGCCAGCTCACCAGGGACTCGGGAAACGGGCGAGCAGTACTTC. Encoded protein: CASSPGTRETGEQYF. The V call is TRBV18, the J call TRBJ2-7; tentative D call: TRBD2 (6 bases). Germline lookup yields CDR1 KGHSH and CDR2 LQKENI. CDR3 length equals 15 residues. V was trimmed by 2 bases and J by 6 bases, leaving 17 bases between them.

CDR3 loop: CASSLRGGNQPQHF. In DNA form, the CDR3 reads TGTGCCAGCAGCCTCAGGGGAGGCAATCAGCCCCAGCATTTT. This chain connects TRBV5-6 to TRBJ1-5; tentatively, D is TRBD1 (6 bases). This CDR3 spans 14 amino acids. Germline V gives CDR1 SGHDT, CDR2 YYEEEE. V was cut by 4 bases and J by 2 bases, with 10 bases left in between.

Note on this clone: Other DNA sequences in this specimen translate into the identical CDR3. This sequence joins TRBV5-1 and TRBJ1-5; maybe TRBD1 (6 bases). Germline CDR1 is SGHRS and CDR2 is YFSETQ. CDR3 length equals 14 residues. V lost 4 bases and J lost 1, with 9 bases in between. CDR3 coding DNA: TGCGCCAGCAGCCTGGACAGCAGCAATCAGCCCCAGCATTTT. Encoded protein: CASSLDSSNQPQHF.

The chain joins TRBV19 to TRBJ1-5; D unclear. CDR3 length: 18 residues. The germline V gene encodes CDR1 LNHDA and CDR2 SQIVND (reference sequence). V was shortened by 2 bases and J by 2 bases, with 19 bases between the two germline ends. The chain's CDR3 is CASSIIRGDMFGNQPQHF. CDR3 nucleotides: TGTGCCAGTAGTATAATTCGCGGGGATATGTTTGGCAATCAGCCCCAGCATTTT.

The rearrangement links TRBV19 to TRBJ1-2; D may be TRBD1 (6 bases). Germline V CDR1 and CDR2: LNHDA, SQIVND (reference sequence). The V end was cut by 10 bases, the J end by 2 bases, with 14 bases between. The length of the CDR3 is 13 residues. The CDR3 bases are TGTGCCACGGAGCGGACAGCCAACTATGGCTACACCTTC. It specifies CATERTANYGYTF.

Here the CDR3 reads CASSEYGQGNSPLHF. DNA of the CDR3: TGTGCCAGCAGTGAATATGGGCAGGGTAACTCACCCCTCCACTTT. J is TRBJ1-6 and V is TRBV25-1; maybe TRBD1 (5 bases). Trimming left V 0 bases short and J 10 bases short, with 13 bases between. Germline assignment: CDR1 MGHDK and CDR2 SYGVNS. The CDR3 consists of 15 residues.

The chain has TRBV9 and TRBJ1-1; D uncertain. Germline CDR1 reads SGDLS; CDR2 reads YYNGEE. The CDR3 sequence is 14 residues long. V lost 3 bases and J lost 1, with 10 bases in between. CDR3 amino acids: CASSAQIRNTEAFF. The CDR3 DNA reads as TGTGCCAGCAGCGCACAGATCCGGAACACTGAAGCTTTCTTT.

This chain connects TRBV18 to TRBJ1-6; possibly TRBD1 for D (6 bases). The CDR3 runs to 14 residues. Looked up from germline, CDR1 is KGHSH and CDR2 is LQKENI. Deletions cut 3 bases from V and 7 bases from J, with 10 bases between. CDR3 sequence (DNA): TGTGCCAGCTCACCCAATACAGGGAATTCACCCCTCCACTTT. Translation: CASSPNTGNSPLHF. The full variable domain, with the rest looked up from reference TRBV18 and TRBJ1-6, is NAGVMQNPRHLVRRRGQEARLRCSPMKGHSHVYWYRQLPEEGLKFMVYLQKENIIDESGMPKERFSAEFPKEGPSILRIQQVVRGDSAAYFCASSPNTGNSPLHFGNGTRLTVT.

This chain's CDR3 is CASRLINIVDTF. The CDR3 bases are TGTGCCAGCAGATTAATTAATATAGTAGACACCTTC. The chain combines TRBV7-9 with TRBJ1-2; the D is unclear. This CDR3 is built from 12 residues. Germline values: CDR1 SEHNR, CDR2 FQNEAQ (reference sequence). V was pared by 6 bases and J by 12 bases, with 17 bases between.

The chain joins TRBV19 to TRBJ1-1; possibly TRBD1 for D (6 bases). Germline values: CDR1 LNHDA, CDR2 SQIVND (reference sequence). This CDR3 spans 14 amino acids. The V end lost 10 bases, the J end lost 4 bases, and 19 bases lay between the germline ends. The CDR3 sequence: CATTKQGWGTEAFF. The CDR3, as DNA: TGTGCCACCACAAAACAGGGTTGGGGCACTGAAGCTTTCTTT. Combining the CDR3 with reference TRBV19 and TRBJ1-1 gives the whole variable domain DGGITQSPKYLFRKEGQNVTLSCEQNLNHDAMYWYRQDPGQGLRLIYYSQIVNDFQKGDIAEGYSVSREKKESFPLTVTSAQKNPTAFYLCATTKQGWGTEAFFGQGTRLTVV.

The rearrangement links TRBV19 to TRBJ1-6, with 9 bases fitting TRBD1. J was trimmed by 7 bases and V by 7 bases; bases with no gene match: 8. CDR3 length: 15 residues. Germline V CDR1 and CDR2: LNHDA, SQIVND (reference sequence). CDR3 in DNA: TGTGCCAGTACCCGGACAGGGGCGCCGAATTCACCCCTCCACTTT. This sequence encodes CASTRTGAPNSPLHF.

The chain recombines TRBV6-5 with TRBJ2-7; 12 bases fit TRBD1. The CDR3 runs 15 residues. The junction had 9 bases not matched to a gene; V was cut back by 6 bases and J by 6 bases. CDR1 and CDR2 (germline): MNHEY, SVGAGI. The CDR3 loop reads CASRTPGTGGSEQYF. CDR3 nucleotides: TGTGCCAGCAGAACCCCCGGGACAGGGGGCTCCGAGCAGTACTTC.

This clone was seen once. The chain joins TRBV3-1 (or the pseudogene TRBV3-2) to TRBJ2-3; 7 positions agree with TRBD2. Germline CDR1 reads LGHDT; CDR2 reads YNNKEL (reference sequence). CDR3 length: 20 residues. The junction had 15 bases not matched to a gene; V was cut back by 0 bases and J by 0 bases. CDR3 DNA: TGTGCCAGCAGCCAAGATCTCGGGCGGGGGTCGATAACTAGCACAGATACGCAGTATTTT. It specifies CASSQDLGRGSITSTDTQYF.

This clone appeared a single time. CDR3 loop: CASRDRGVEKLFF. The DNA for the CDR3 is TGTGCCAGCCGGGACAGGGGTGTTGAAAAACTGTTTTTT. The chain carries TRBV19 and TRBJ1-4; 10 bases map to TRBD1. V was clipped by 9 bases and J by 7 bases; unmatched bases: 5. From germline, CDR1 is LNHDA and CDR2 SQIVND (reference sequence). CDR3 length equals 13 residues.

The rearrangement joins TRBV14 to TRBJ2-3; 7 nucleotides align to TRBD2. The CDR3 is 16 amino acids. V was clipped by 0 bases and J by 0 bases; unmatched bases: 3. CDR1 is SGHDN and CDR2 is FVKESK in the germline V gene. The CDR3 is CASSQESAGSTDTQYF. The CDR3 coding sequence is TGTGCCAGCAGCCAAGAGTCAGCGGGGAGCACAGATACGCAGTATTTT.

The chain employs TRBV5-1 and TRBJ2-7, with 9 bases that match TRBD2. The CDR3 contains 15 residues. The germline gives CDR1 SGHRS, CDR2 YFSETQ. The V gene end was trimmed by 2 bases and the J gene end by 0 bases; junction bases not matched to a gene: 3. CDR3 nucleotide sequence: TGCGCCAGCAGCTTAGCGGGGGGAAACTCCTACGAGCAGTACTTC. This codes for CASSLAGGNSYEQYF.

This chain uses TRBV7-3 with TRBJ2-1; unclear D gene. The CDR3 sequence is 13 residues long. Germline V CDR1 and CDR2: SGHTA, FQGTGA. Trimming shortened V by 3 bases and J by 7 bases, and 10 bases separated the two germline ends. The CDR3 DNA sequence: TGTGCCAGCAGCTTTTCCTACGTGAATGAGCAGTTCTTC. Translating it yields CASSFSYVNEQFF.

The J gene is TRBJ2-5, the V gene TRBV5-1; unclear D gene. Trimming shortened V by 0 bases and J by 5 bases, and 5 bases separated the two germline ends. Germline V gives CDR1 SGHRS, CDR2 YFSETQ. The CDR3 has 12 residues. The CDR3 sequence is CASSLDLETQYF. CDR3 nucleotides: TGCGCCAGCAGCTTGGATCTGGAGACCCAGTACTTC.

The chain joins TRBV24-1 to TRBJ2-7; a possible D gene is TRBD2 (6 bases). Germline CDR1 is KGHDR and CDR2 is SFDVKD. Deletions cut 9 bases from V and 3 bases from J, with 14 bases between. The length of the CDR3 is 13 residues. The CDR3 protein is CATRREWNYEQYF. The CDR3 DNA sequence: TGTGCCACCCGTCGGGAGTGGAACTACGAGCAGTACTTC.

The chain carries TRBV19 and TRBJ1-2, with 7 bases identical to TRBD1. This CDR3 region has 11 residues. Germline CDR1 LNHDA, CDR2 SQIVND (reference sequence). V shed 6 bases and J 9 bases; nucleotides not matched to a gene: 4. The CDR3 coding sequence is TGTGCCAGTAGATCGGGACAGAGCTACACCTTC. It codes for CASRSGQSYTF.

The chain links TRBV4-2 to TRBJ2-3, with TRBD2 identical over 16 bases. The CDR3 spans 18 residues. Germline CDR1 and CDR2: LGHNA and YNFKEQ. After removal of 2 bases from V and 3 bases from J, the junction contained 5 bases not matched to a gene. As DNA, the CDR3 is TGTGCCAGCAGCCAATCCGGGACTAGCGGGGGGGCGACAGATACGCAGTATTTT. It specifies CASSQSGTSGGATDTQYF.

The rearrangement joins TRBV18 to TRBJ2-6, with 11 bases aligning to TRBD2. The CDR3 runs to 19 residues. Per germline, CDR1 KGHSH and CDR2 LQKENI. Trimming removed 3 bases from V and 0 bases from J; junction bases left unmatched: 7. For the CDR3, the DNA is TGTGCCAGCTCACCTACCGGGACTAGCGGATTCTCTGGGGCCAACGTCCTGACTTTC. This gives the protein CASSPTGTSGFSGANVLTF.

This clone has more than one count but fewer than ten. The chain recombines TRBV14 with TRBJ1-2; 10 bases are a match to TRBD1. The CDR3 extends over 16 amino acids. Germline V gene data show CDR1 as SGHDN and CDR2 as FVKESK. V shed 2 bases and J 2 bases; nucleotides not matched to a gene: 5. The CDR3 sequence is CASSQPSGQGNYGYTF. DNA of the CDR3: TGTGCCAGCAGCCAACCTTCGGGACAGGGGAACTATGGCTACACCTTC.

The chain uses TRBV5-1 and TRBJ2-1, with 9 positions matching TRBD2. V shed 2 bases and J 7 bases; nucleotides not matched to a gene: 10. Per germline, CDR1 SGHRS and CDR2 YFSETQ. This CDR3 comprises 16 residues. The CDR3 DNA sequence: TGCGCCAGCAGCTTACAGGGCGGGGGGGCGAGGAATGAGCAGTTCTTC. Amino acids: CASSLQGGGARNEQFF.

The chain carries TRBV18 and TRBJ1-6, with 8 bases identical to TRBD1. The CDR3 loop spans 17 amino acids. Per the germline V gene, CDR1 is KGHSH and CDR2 is LQKENI. V lost 2 bases to trimming and J lost 0 bases; unmatched junction nucleotides: 3. The CDR3 region is CASSPLQGDSYNSPLHF. In DNA form, the CDR3 reads TGTGCCAGCTCACCATTACAGGGGGACTCCTATAATTCACCCCTCCACTTT.

J is TRBJ2-3 and V is TRBV21-1; the table's D gene call, TRBD1, was not cross checked with the DNA. TRBV21-1 is labeled a pseudogene. The CDR3 extends over 15 amino acids. CDR3 nucleotides: TGTGCCAGCAGCAAAGCAAGCAGGGTTCGAGATACGCAGTATTTT. As protein: CASSKASRVRDTQYF.

The J gene is TRBJ1-6, the V gene TRBV19; a weak D match, TRBD1 (6 bases). CDR1 is LNHDA, CDR2 SQIVND, per germline (reference sequence). This CDR3 has 14 residues. V was pared by 5 bases and J by 6 bases, with 11 bases between. The CDR3 is CASSLGGVNSPLHF. In DNA form, the CDR3 reads TGTGCCAGTAGTTTAGGGGGGGTTAATTCACCCCTCCACTTT.

The CDR3 nucleotides are TGTGCCAGCAGCTTAGTAGCGGGGAAAGTCTACGAGCAGTACTTC. As protein: CASSLVAGKVYEQYF. The chain recombines TRBV7-2 with TRBJ2-7; 8 bases agree with TRBD2. Looked up from germline, CDR1 is SGHTA and CDR2 is FQGNSA. The CDR3 loop spans 15 amino acids. The V gene end was trimmed by 1 base and the J gene end by 3 bases; junction bases not matched to a gene: 5.